A single TCR beta chain is shown here with its context. This sample was included in a study of shared T cell receptors in the human thymus. Libraries were prepared by immunoSEQ multiplex PCR; TCRdb keeps only in-frame clonotypes and omits some of them. The top ten clones hold 0.0095% to 0.011% of a sample with about 730,000 clones, approximately 83% of them seen once. This CDR3 is built from 16 residues. Trimming cost V 1 base and J 0 bases; bases outside gene matches: 3. Looked up from germline, CDR1 is SGHAT and CDR2 is FQNNGV. The sample also formed part of further work on human thymus T cells. That report notes: Donors consisted of healthy Finnish infants (having corrective surgery for congenital heart defects). Resections from corrective heart surgery supplied the thymus tissue. The authors found apparently biased V and J gene usage in thymic and blood repertoires. Related studies noted strongly shared thymic repertoires across unrelated people.

The sample taken for sequencing was thymocytes. The chain combines TRBV11-2 with TRBJ2-4; 7 nucleotides match TRBD2. This TCR came from a girl younger than two with a congenital heart defect. CDR3 nucleotide sequence: TGTGCCAGCAGCTTAGTGGCGGGGGTAGCCAAAAACATTCAGTACTTC. Translating it yields CASSLVAGVAKNIQYF.